These T cell receptor beta chains were read from a single sample in a study of early T cells in non-severe SARS-CoV-2 infection. TCRdb re-analysed the 5' RACE reads in MiXCR, keeping a single row per CDR3 protein. This table holds more than 65,000 distinct CDR3 sequences, under 15% found once. The material sequenced was whole blood. These receptors were obtained from an adult who was a healthcare worker with PCR-confirmed SARS-CoV-2 infection or an uninfected control (not recorded which). The CDR3 runs from the conserved cysteine through the conserved F or W. A D gene is named only where the DNA matches it firmly. Some rows mark clone size as missing; the rest say once, few, many or name a class of expanded clone.

V: TRBV5-4; size: many; J: TRBJ2-5; D: NA; CDR3: CASSRETGHQETQYF; DNA: TGTGCCAGCAGCCGAGAGACAGGACACCAAGAGACCCAGTACTTC
V: TRBV20-1; size: NA; J: TRBJ2-7; D: TRBD2; CDR3: CSARTSGVHEQYF; DNA: TGCAGTGCTAGGACTAGCGGCGTCCACGAGCAGTACTTC
V: TRBV18; size: NA; J: TRBJ1-1; D: NA; CDR3: CASSQRTIQNTEAFF; DNA: TGTGCCAGCTCACAACGGACAATTCAGAACACTGAAGCTTTCTTT
V: TRBV19; size: many; J: TRBJ1-5; D: TRBD1; CDR3: CASSLPGQGNQPQHF; DNA: TGTGCCAGTAGTCTACCAGGACAGGGGAATCAGCCCCAGCATTTT
V: TRBV28; size: many; J: TRBJ2-2; D: NA; CDR3: CASSFRLKKTGELFF; DNA: TGTGCCAGCAGTTTTCGGCTAAAGAAGACCGGGGAGCTGTTTTTT
V: TRBV28; size: many; J: TRBJ2-1; D: NA; CDR3: CASSRTANNWGEQFF; DNA: TGTGCCAGCAGCAGAACAGCAAACAATTGGGGTGAGCAGTTCTTC
V: TRBV20-1; size: many; J: TRBJ2-3; D: TRBD2; CDR3: CAVAGGTDTQYF; DNA: TGCGCCGTAGCGGGAGGCACAGATACGCAGTATTTT
V: TRBV10-3; size: NA; J: TRBJ2-3; D: NA; CDR3: CAIRMTTDTQYF; DNA: TGTGCCATCAGAATGACGACAGATACGCAGTATTTT
V: TRBV5-6; size: NA; J: TRBJ2-1; D: TRBD2; CDR3: CASSFLRTSRNEQFF; DNA: TGTGCCAGCAGCTTTTTGCGGACTAGTCGCAATGAGCAGTTCTTC
V: TRBV29-1; size: many; J: TRBJ2-5; D: NA; CDR3: CSVGLQETQYF; DNA: TGCAGCGTTGGACTACAAGAGACCCAGTACTTC
V: TRBV11-2; size: NA; J: TRBJ2-5; D: TRBD2; CDR3: CASSFGLAGETQYF; DNA: TGTGCCAGCAGCTTCGGGCTAGCGGGAGAGACCCAGTACTTC
V: TRBV12-3/TRBV12-4; size: NA; J: TRBJ2-3; D: NA; CDR3: CASSYAPEITDTQYF; DNA: TGTGCCAGCAGTTATGCGCCCGAAATCACAGATACGCAGTATTTT
V: TRBV5-5; size: many; J: TRBJ2-5; D: TRBD2; CDR3: CASSLRLAGGPGVETQYF; DNA: TGTGCCAGCAGCTTAAGACTAGCGGGAGGGCCCGGGGTGGAGACCCAGTACTTC
V: TRBV7-2; size: NA; J: TRBJ1-6; D: NA; CDR3: CASSFLGSGLPSPLHF; DNA: TGTGCCAGCAGCTTCTTAGGATCTGGGCTTCCTTCACCCCTCCACTTT
V: TRBV20-1; size: many; J: TRBJ2-3; D: NA; CDR3: CSAWRPGSTDTQYF; DNA: TGCAGTGCTTGGCGCCCGGGGAGCACAGATACGCAGTATTTT
V: TRBV28; size: NA; J: TRBJ2-1; D: NA; CDR3: CASSLLGQIYNEQFF; DNA: TGTGCCAGCAGTTTACTGGGACAAATTTACAATGAGCAGTTCTTC
V: TRBV10-2; size: many; J: TRBJ2-1; D: NA; CDR3: CASQSRTSSYNEQFF; DNA: TGCGCCAGCCAGTCTCGTACGAGCTCCTACAATGAGCAGTTCTTC
V: TRBV5-1; size: NA; J: TRBJ2-3; D: TRBD2; CDR3: CASSLEKAGDTQYF; DNA: TGCGCCAGCAGCTTGGAAAAAGCGGGGGATACGCAGTATTTT
V: TRBV6-6; size: many; J: TRBJ1-1; D: TRBD1; CDR3: CASSYTGGAGNTEAFF; DNA: TGTGCCAGCAGTTATACAGGGGGCGCAGGGAACACTGAAGCTTTCTTT
V: TRBV10-3; size: many; J: TRBJ1-6; D: TRBD1; CDR3: CAISAQPGTVNSPLHF; DNA: TGTGCCATCAGTGCCCAGCCCGGGACAGTAAATTCACCCCTCCACTTT
V: TRBV28; size: many; J: TRBJ2-7; D: NA; CDR3: CASSTGPYEQYF; DNA: TGTGCCAGCAGTACGGGCCCCTACGAGCAGTACTTC
V: TRBV6-6; size: many; J: TRBJ2-3; D: TRBD2; CDR3: CASSLAGGLADTQYF; DNA: TGTGCCAGCAGCCTAGCGGGGGGGCTCGCAGATACGCAGTATTTT
V: TRBV2; size: many; J: TRBJ2-1; D: TRBD2; CDR3: CASRIAGQSGEQFF; DNA: TGTGCCAGCAGGATAGCGGGGCAATCCGGGGAGCAGTTCTTC
V: TRBV2; size: many; J: TRBJ2-7; D: NA; CDR3: CASSTVSYEQYF; DNA: TGTGCCAGCTCGACAGTCTCCTACGAGCAGTACTTC
V: TRBV29-1; size: NA; J: TRBJ1-2; D: NA; CDR3: CSVDSRAGGYTF; DNA: TGCAGCGTTGATTCCAGGGCTGGGGGCTACACCTTC
V: TRBV6-4; size: many; J: TRBJ2-1; D: TRBD2; CDR3: CASSDSSGPYNEQFF; DNA: TGTGCCAGCAGTGACTCTAGCGGGCCTTACAATGAGCAGTTCTTC
V: TRBV29-1; size: many; J: TRBJ1-2; D: NA; CDR3: CSVVTGLDYGYTF; DNA: TGCAGCGTTGTAACAGGGTTAGACTATGGCTACACCTTC
V: TRBV25-1; size: few; J: TRBJ2-3; D: NA; CDR3: CASSGGAASADTQYF; DNA: TGTGCCAGCAGTGGTGGAGCGGCGTCTGCAGATACGCAGTATTTT
V: TRBV5-1; size: many; J: TRBJ2-1; D: NA; CDR3: CASSLQDRVEQFF; DNA: TGCGCCAGCAGCCTACAGGATAGAGTGGAGCAGTTCTTC
V: TRBV15; size: few; J: TRBJ1-1; D: NA; CDR3: CATSTVRVDTEAFF; DNA: TGTGCCACCAGCACGGTCAGGGTAGACACTGAAGCTTTCTTT
V: TRBV7-2; size: NA; J: TRBJ2-3; D: NA; CDR3: CASSLRRRGSSDTQYF; DNA: TGTGCCAGCAGCTTACGGCGGAGGGGATCCAGCGATACGCAGTATTTT
V: TRBV7-9; size: few; J: TRBJ2-3; D: NA; CDR3: CASSPPDTQYF; DNA: TGTGCCAGCAGTCCTCCAGATACGCAGTATTTT
V: TRBV20-1; size: many; J: TRBJ2-7; D: TRBD2; CDR3: CSARDAGGGWDEQYF; DNA: TGCAGTGCTAGGGACGCGGGAGGAGGTTGGGACGAGCAGTACTTC
V: TRBV6-1; size: many; J: TRBJ2-7; D: NA; CDR3: CASSEWVYEQYF; DNA: TGTGCCAGCAGTGAATGGGTCTACGAGCAGTACTTC
V: TRBV29-1; size: many; J: TRBJ1-1; D: NA; CDR3: CSVAGAWTEAFF; DNA: TGCAGCGTTGCAGGGGCTTGGACTGAAGCTTTCTTT
V: TRBV5-1; size: NA; J: TRBJ1-2; D: TRBD1; CDR3: CASSPIETGRGYGYTF; DNA: TGCGCCAGCAGCCCCATCGAGACAGGGAGGGGCTATGGCTACACCTTC
V: TRBV20-1; size: many; J: TRBJ2-7; D: TRBD2; CDR3: CSAREVQAAGIYEQYF; DNA: TGCAGTGCTAGAGAGGTCCAGGCAGCGGGAATCTACGAGCAGTACTTC
V: TRBV4-3; size: few; J: TRBJ1-4; D: NA; CDR3: CASSQDLALNEKLFF; DNA: TGCGCCAGCAGCCAAGATTTAGCCCTTAATGAAAAACTGTTTTTT
V: TRBV7-2; size: many; J: TRBJ2-7; D: TRBD2; CDR3: CASSSLADRYVEQYF; DNA: TGTGCCAGCAGCTCCCTAGCGGACCGCTACGTGGAGCAGTACTTC
V: TRBV27; size: NA; J: TRBJ2-7; D: NA; CDR3: CASSQRGFYEQYF; DNA: TGTGCCAGCAGCCAACGGGGATTCTACGAGCAGTACTTC
V: TRBV4-3; size: few; J: TRBJ2-1; D: TRBD2; CDR3: CASSQDLGGGYNEQFF; DNA: TGCGCCAGCAGCCAAGATCTAGGCGGGGGGTATAATGAGCAGTTCTTC
V: TRBV6-1; size: many; J: TRBJ2-7; D: TRBD2; CDR3: CASSDSGGVSYEQYF; DNA: TGTGCCAGCAGTGATTCCGGGGGGGTCTCCTACGAGCAGTACTTC
V: TRBV5-5; size: NA; J: TRBJ2-4; D: TRBD2; CDR3: CASSVGTSEYIQYF; DNA: TGTGCCAGCAGCGTGGGGACTAGCGAGTACATTCAGTACTTC
V: TRBV20-1; size: many; J: TRBJ2-6; D: TRBD1; CDR3: CSARYPITGGLTGANVLTF; DNA: TGCAGTGCTAGATATCCAATCACAGGGGGGTTAACTGGGGCCAACGTCCTGACTTTC
V: TRBV28; size: many; J: TRBJ2-7; D: NA; CDR3: CASSSPPQGKQYF; DNA: TGTGCCAGCAGTTCCCCCCCCCAGGGGAAGCAGTACTTC
V: TRBV2; size: many; J: TRBJ2-7; D: NA; CDR3: CASSELARNEQYF; DNA: TGTGCCAGCAGTGAACTGGCTCGCAACGAGCAGTACTTC
V: TRBV6-6; size: many; J: TRBJ2-5; D: NA; CDR3: CASSLLAGSGETQYF; DNA: TGTGCCAGCAGTCTCTTGGCTGGCTCAGGGGAGACCCAGTACTTC
V: TRBV20-1; size: many; J: TRBJ2-7; D: NA; CDR3: CSAKGLGSYEQYF; DNA: TGCAGTGCAAAGGGCCTTGGGTCCTACGAGCAGTACTTC